The 22 T cell receptor beta chains in this list originate from one sample, sequenced in a study of cytomegalovirus exposure and HLA in healthy donors. Researchers ran the PCR with 60 Vbeta and 13 Jbeta primers. TCRdb keeps only in-frame clones here, not all; method: immunoSEQ multiplex PCR. Of approximately 44,000 clones in the sample, approximately 80% were seen once. Sample: PBMCs. The receptors come from a man aged 30 to 39 in good health and CMV-seronegative.

This chain joins TRBV10-3 and TRBJ2-5; TRBD1 matches 8 bases. V was pared by 2 bases and J by 0 bases, with 5 bases of the junction left unmatched. Per germline, CDR1 ENHRY and CDR2 SYGVKD. The CDR3 extends over 16 amino acids. CDR3 nucleotides: TGTGCCATCAGTGAGGGACAGGGCATCTACCAAGAGACCCAGTACTTC. Protein: CAISEGQGIYQETQYF.

This chain uses TRBV11-2 with TRBJ1-2; 9 bases agree with TRBD1. The CDR3 totals 16 residues. V gave up 5 bases and J gave up 4 bases; unmatched junction bases: 11. The germline CDR1 and CDR2 sequences are SGHAT and FQNNGV. The CDR3 sequence is CASSPNRDRVFYGYTF. CDR3 DNA: TGTGCCAGCAGCCCCAACCGGGACAGGGTATTCTATGGCTACACCTTC.

The genes are TRBV5-1 and TRBJ2-2; the D gene is possibly TRBD1 (6 bases). CDR3 length: 15 residues. CDR1 is SGHRS, CDR2 YFSETQ, per germline. V shed 2 bases and J shed 0 bases, with 8 bases lying between them. CDR3 loop: CASSFDRSNTGELFF. CDR3 nucleotides: TGCGCCAGCAGCTTTGACAGGTCGAACACCGGGGAGCTGTTTTTT.

The chain links TRBV28 to TRBJ1-5; 7 positions match TRBD1. The V and J ends lost 2 bases and 1 base, in that order; junction bases with no gene match: 5. Germline V gene lookup returns CDR1 MDHEN and CDR2 SYDVKM. The CDR3 is 16 amino acids. This CDR3 reads CASSLPHRGSNQPQHF. Written as DNA, the CDR3 is TGTGCCAGCAGTTTACCGCACAGGGGAAGCAATCAGCCCCAGCATTTT.

The chain carries TRBV12-5 and TRBJ2-1; TRBD2 matches 8 bases. Per germline, CDR1 LGHNT and CDR2 FRNRAP. The junction had 7 bases not matched to a gene; V was cut back by 5 bases and J by 7 bases. This CDR3 has 14 amino acids. The CDR3 here is CASGPRLAQNEQFF. For the CDR3, the DNA is TGTGCTAGTGGTCCTCGACTAGCGCAGAATGAGCAGTTCTTC.

The chain recombines TRBV5-4 with TRBJ1-2; D might be TRBD1 (5 bases). Germline CDR1 SGHNT, CDR2 YYREEE (reference sequence). The CDR3 loop spans 12 amino acids. V lost 4 bases and J lost 8, with 12 bases in between. CDR3 region: CASSPKGYGYTF. The CDR3 DNA is TGTGCCAGCAGCCCAAAGGGGTACGGCTACACCTTC.

This clone qualifies as medium-sized. This chain uses TRBV6-8 with TRBJ2-2; no clear D. Per germline, CDR1 MNHGY and CDR2 SAAAGT. The CDR3 runs to 13 residues. V lost 0 bases and J 6 bases, leaving 5 bases between the germline ends. This chain's CDR3 is CASSYSEAGELFF. The CDR3 DNA is TGTGCCAGCAGTTACTCCGAGGCCGGGGAGCTGTTTTTT.

The V gene is TRBV7-2, the J gene TRBJ2-7, with 7 bases fitting TRBD2. There are 16 residues in the CDR3. Trimming took 3 bases from V and 2 from J; bases not matched to a gene: 10. Germline V gene data show CDR1 as SGHTA and CDR2 as FQGNSA. CDR3 protein: CASSFLPLGTTYEQYF. For the CDR3, the DNA is TGTGCCAGCAGCTTTCTCCCCCTCGGGACTACCTACGAGCAGTACTTC.

The V and J genes are TRBV5-1 and TRBJ1-2, with D possibly matching TRBD1 (5 bases). CDR1 and CDR2 (germline): SGHRS, YFSETQ. The V and J ends lost 4 bases and 5 bases respectively, with 12 bases between them. The CDR3 has 13 residues. CDR3 sequence (DNA): TGCGCCAGCAGCCCGACAGACCTATATGGCTACACCTTC. Translating gives CASSPTDLYGYTF.

Relative to its sample, this clone is medium-sized. The chain employs TRBV6-1 and TRBJ2-6; D remains unclear. The germline gives CDR1 MNHNS, CDR2 SASEGT. The CDR3 has 15 residues. Trimming stripped 1 base from V and 0 bases from J, with 4 bases between. CDR3 amino acids: CASSEDSSGANVLTF. For the CDR3, the DNA is TGTGCCAGCAGTGAAGACAGCTCTGGGGCCAACGTCCTGACTTTC.

This chain's CDR3 is CASSTGTSGRNEQFF. The CDR3 DNA is TGTGCCAGCAGCACAGGGACTAGCGGGAGGAATGAGCAGTTCTTC. This chain links TRBV5-4 with TRBJ2-1; the match to TRBD2 covers 15 bases. The CDR3 contains 15 residues. Germline V gene data show CDR1 as SGHNT and CDR2 as YYREEE (reference sequence). Trimming at V came to 4 bases and at J to 7 bases, leaving 3 bases not matched to a gene.

This chain uses TRBV13 with TRBJ2-7; TRBD2 agrees at 7 bases. The trim removed 1 base at V and 6 bases at J, leaving 9 bases unmatched. This CDR3 contains 15 residues. CDR1 PRHDT and CDR2 FYEKMQ come from the germline V gene (reference sequence). The CDR3, as DNA: TGTGCCAGCAGCTTAGTATTGGGGGGGAGGGGCGAGCAGTACTTC. This sequence encodes CASSLVLGGRGEQYF.

The rearrangement joins TRBV9 to TRBJ1-2; 8 bases fit TRBD1. V dropped 4 bases and J dropped 0; count of bases not matched to a gene: 5. The CDR3 contains 15 residues. Germline CDR1 SGDLS, CDR2 YYNGEE. The CDR3 protein is CASSSRTGTNYGYTF. CDR3 nucleotide sequence: TGTGCCAGCAGCTCTCGGACAGGGACTAACTATGGCTACACCTTC.

This CDR3 is CASSSPPLTGDSYEQYF. The CDR3 coding sequence is TGTGCCAGCAGCTCACCTCCCTTGACAGGGGATTCCTACGAGCAGTACTTC. The V gene is TRBV9, the J gene TRBJ2-5, with 8 positions matching TRBD1. TRBJ2-7 explains the end of the DNA better; the J call may be wrong. The germline gives CDR1 SGDLS, CDR2 YYNGEE. There are 17 residues in the CDR3.

Notes on this clone: The junction differs from germline at one of its ends, possibly a read error. This chain uses TRBV7-9 with TRBJ2-3; 10 bases are a match to TRBD2. Germline-derived CDR1 and CDR2 are SEHNR and FQNEAQ (reference sequence). The CDR3 is 16 amino acids. In DNA form, the CDR3 reads TGTTCCAGCAGCCCTCCCCTAGCGGGAGCTTCAGATACGCAGTATTTT. Residues: CSSSPPLAGASDTQYF.

The V gene is TRBV10-3, the J gene TRBJ2-1, with 7 bases fitting TRBD2. The V gene's germline CDR1 is ENHRY and CDR2 SYGVKD. The CDR3 extends over 15 amino acids. V shed 3 bases, J shed 3 bases, and the junction held 5 bases outside the gene matches. DNA of the CDR3: TGTGCCATCAGTGAAGATAGCGGGCTCTACAATGAGCAGTTCTTC. Translating it yields CAISEDSGLYNEQFF.

This chain links TRBV5-1 with TRBJ2-3; 10 positions match TRBD2. The J segment lost 0 bases and the V segment lost 0 bases, leaving 4 bases of the junction unmatched. This CDR3 is built from 17 residues. Germline CDR1 and CDR2: SGHRS and YFSETQ. The CDR3 sequence: CASSLGLAGDSTDTQYF. The CDR3 bases are TGCGCCAGCAGCTTGGGTCTAGCGGGAGATAGCACAGATACGCAGTATTTT.

The CDR3 here is CASSLFSGNEQYF. In nucleotides, the CDR3 is TGTGCCAGCAGCTTGTTTAGCGGGAACGAGCAGTACTTC. The gene calls are TRBV11-2 and TRBJ2-7; 8 bases are a match to TRBD2. The CDR3 spans 13 residues. Trimming cost V 3 bases and J 5 bases; bases outside gene matches: 3. Germline assignment: CDR1 SGHAT and CDR2 FQNNGV.

The genes are TRBV7-8 and TRBJ2-3; 10 bases are a match to TRBD2. Germline CDR1 is SGHVS and CDR2 is FQNEAQ. The V segment lost 0 bases and the J segment 3 bases; nucleotides outside the gene matches: 15. The CDR3 has 20 residues. The CDR3 DNA reads TGTGCCAGCAGCTTAGCGTTTCGGTTAGGAGCGGGGGGGAGGACAGATACGCAGTATTTT. It specifies CASSLAFRLGAGGRTDTQYF.

This clone appeared once. This chain uses TRBV9 with TRBJ1-2; the D gene is possibly TRBD1 (5 bases). V lost 6 bases to trimming and J lost 6 bases, with 21 bases between them. There are 15 residues in the CDR3. Germline V lookup: CDR1 SGDLS, CDR2 YYNGEE. The CDR3 DNA is TGTGCCAGCACCGGAGGGCTCTTAAGGGGAGATGGCTACACCTTC. It encodes CASTGGLLRGDGYTF.

The chain recombines TRBV27 with TRBJ2-3, with D possibly being TRBD2 (5 bases). The CDR3 consists of 15 residues. V lost 1 base and J lost 3, with 11 bases in between. The germline gives CDR1 MNHEY, CDR2 SMNVEV (reference sequence). The CDR3, as DNA: TGTGCCAGCAGTTTATTGGAGGAAGGGACAGATACGCAGTATTTT. It encodes CASSLLEEGTDTQYF.

This chain connects TRBV7-6 to TRBJ2-5, with TRBD1 matching over 7 bases. Unmatched junction bases numbered 9, after V lost 1 base and J lost 7 bases. Germline assignment: CDR1 SGHVS and CDR2 FNYEAQ. The CDR3 is 15 residues long. The CDR3 DNA reads TGTGCCAGCAGCTTAGGGGTAGGGGGCGTTGGGACCCAGTACTTC. This encodes CASSLGVGGVGTQYF.